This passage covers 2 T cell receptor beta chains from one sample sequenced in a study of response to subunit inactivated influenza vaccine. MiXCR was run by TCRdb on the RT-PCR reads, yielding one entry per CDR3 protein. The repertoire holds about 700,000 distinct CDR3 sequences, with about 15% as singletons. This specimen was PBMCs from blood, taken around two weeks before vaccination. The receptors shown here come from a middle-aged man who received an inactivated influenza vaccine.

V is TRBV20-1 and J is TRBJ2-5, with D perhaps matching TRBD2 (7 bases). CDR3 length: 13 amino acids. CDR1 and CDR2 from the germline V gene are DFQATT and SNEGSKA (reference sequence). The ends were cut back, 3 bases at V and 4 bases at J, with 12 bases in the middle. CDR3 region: CSARSGGAETQYF. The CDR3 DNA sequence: TGCAGTGCTAGGTCGGGGGGCGCAGAGACCCAGTACTTC.

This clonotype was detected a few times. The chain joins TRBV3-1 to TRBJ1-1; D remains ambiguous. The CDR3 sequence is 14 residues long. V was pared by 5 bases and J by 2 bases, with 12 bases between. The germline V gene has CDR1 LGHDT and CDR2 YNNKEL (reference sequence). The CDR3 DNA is TGTGCCAGCAGCTCAGGATTATTTAACACTGAAGCTTTCTTT. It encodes CASSSGLFNTEAFF.